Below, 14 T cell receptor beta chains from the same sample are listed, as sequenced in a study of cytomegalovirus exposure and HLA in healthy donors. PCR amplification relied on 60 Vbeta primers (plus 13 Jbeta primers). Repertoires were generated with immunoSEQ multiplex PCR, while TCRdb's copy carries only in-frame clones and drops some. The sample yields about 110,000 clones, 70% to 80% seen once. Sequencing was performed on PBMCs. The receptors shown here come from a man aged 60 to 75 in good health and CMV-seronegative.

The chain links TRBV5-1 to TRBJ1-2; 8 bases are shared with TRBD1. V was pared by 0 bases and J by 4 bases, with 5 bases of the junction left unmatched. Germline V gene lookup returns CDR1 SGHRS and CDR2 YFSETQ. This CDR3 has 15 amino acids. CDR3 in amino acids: CASSLASGTGYGYTF. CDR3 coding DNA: TGCGCCAGCAGCTTGGCATCAGGGACAGGCTATGGCTACACCTTC.

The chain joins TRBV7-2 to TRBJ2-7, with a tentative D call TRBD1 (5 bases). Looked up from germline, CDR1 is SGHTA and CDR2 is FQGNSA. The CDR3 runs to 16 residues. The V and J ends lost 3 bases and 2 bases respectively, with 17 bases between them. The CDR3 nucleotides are TGTGCCAGCAGCTTCGACAGCACCACCTTCACCTACGAGCAGTACTTC. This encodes CASSFDSTTFTYEQYF.

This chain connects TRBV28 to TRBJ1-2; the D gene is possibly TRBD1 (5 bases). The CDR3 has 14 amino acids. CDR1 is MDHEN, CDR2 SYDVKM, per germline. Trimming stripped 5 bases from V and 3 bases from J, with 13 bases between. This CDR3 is CASSTSDRYYGYTF. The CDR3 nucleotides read TGTGCCAGCAGTACGTCAGACAGATACTATGGCTACACCTTC.

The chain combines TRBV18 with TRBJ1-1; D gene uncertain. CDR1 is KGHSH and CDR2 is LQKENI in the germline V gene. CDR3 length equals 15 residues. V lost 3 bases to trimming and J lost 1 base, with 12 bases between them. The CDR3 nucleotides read TGTGCCAGCTCACCCCGAGGCTCGGGGAACACTGAAGCTTTCTTT. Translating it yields CASSPRGSGNTEAFF.

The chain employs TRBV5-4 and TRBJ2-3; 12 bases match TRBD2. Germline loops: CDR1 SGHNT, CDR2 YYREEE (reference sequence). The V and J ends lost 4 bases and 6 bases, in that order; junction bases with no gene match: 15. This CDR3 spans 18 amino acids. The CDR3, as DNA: TGTGCCAGCAGCCCGACCCTTGGGCCTAGCGGGGGGGCGGATACGCAGTATTTT. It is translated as CASSPTLGPSGGADTQYF. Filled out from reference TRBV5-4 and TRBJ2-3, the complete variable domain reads ETGVTQSPTHLIKTRGQQVTLRCSSQSGHNTVSWYQQALGQGPQFIFQYYREEENGRGNFPPRFSGLQFPNYSSELNVNALELDDSALYLCASSPTLGPSGGADTQYFGPGTRLTVL.

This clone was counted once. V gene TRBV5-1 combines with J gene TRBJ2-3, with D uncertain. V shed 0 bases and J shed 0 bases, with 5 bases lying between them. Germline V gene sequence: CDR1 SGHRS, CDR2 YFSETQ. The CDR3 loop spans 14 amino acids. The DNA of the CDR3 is TGCGCCAGCAGCTTGGCTCTTAGCACAGATACGCAGTATTTT. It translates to CASSLALSTDTQYF.

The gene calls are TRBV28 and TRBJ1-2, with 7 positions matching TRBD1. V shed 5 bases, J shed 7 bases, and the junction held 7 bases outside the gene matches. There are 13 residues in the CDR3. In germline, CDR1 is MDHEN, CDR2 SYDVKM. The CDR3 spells CASSGSTGSGYTF. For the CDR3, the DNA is TGTGCCAGCAGTGGATCGACAGGGAGTGGCTACACCTTC.

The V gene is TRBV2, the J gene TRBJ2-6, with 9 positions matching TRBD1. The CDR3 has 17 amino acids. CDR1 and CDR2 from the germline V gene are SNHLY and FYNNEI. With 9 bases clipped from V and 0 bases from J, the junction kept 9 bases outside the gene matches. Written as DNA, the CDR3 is TGTGCCAGTACCCCGGGACAGGGAGTCTCTGGGGCCAACGTCCTGACTTTC. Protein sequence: CASTPGQGVSGANVLTF.

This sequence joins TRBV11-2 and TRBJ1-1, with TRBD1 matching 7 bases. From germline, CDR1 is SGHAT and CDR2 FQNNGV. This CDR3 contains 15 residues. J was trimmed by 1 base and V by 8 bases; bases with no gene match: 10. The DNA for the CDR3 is TGTGCCAGCCGTAGAGGGGGGACAGAGAACACTGAAGCTTTCTTT. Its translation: CASRRGGTENTEAFF. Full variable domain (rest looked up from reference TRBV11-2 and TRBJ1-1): EAGVAQSPRYKIIEKRQSVAFWCNPISGHATLYWYQQILGQGPKLLIQFQNNGVVDDSQLPKDRFSAERLKGVDSTLKIQPAKLEDSAVYLCASRRGGTENTEAFFGQGTRLTVV.

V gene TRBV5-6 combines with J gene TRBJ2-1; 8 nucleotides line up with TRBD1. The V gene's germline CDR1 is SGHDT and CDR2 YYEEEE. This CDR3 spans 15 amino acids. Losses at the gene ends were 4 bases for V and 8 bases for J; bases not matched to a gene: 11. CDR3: CASSPGTGPWDEQFF. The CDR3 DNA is TGTGCCAGCAGCCCCGGGACAGGCCCCTGGGATGAGCAGTTCTTC.

CDR3 coding DNA: TGCAGTGCGAGACGGTCACCCCTCCACTTT. Protein sequence: CSARRSPLHF. The chain is built from TRBV20-1 and TRBJ1-6, with D unresolved. There are 10 residues in the CDR3. Germline V gives CDR1 DFQATT, CDR2 SNEGSKA (reference sequence). V lost 6 bases, J lost 10 bases, and 7 bases lay in between.

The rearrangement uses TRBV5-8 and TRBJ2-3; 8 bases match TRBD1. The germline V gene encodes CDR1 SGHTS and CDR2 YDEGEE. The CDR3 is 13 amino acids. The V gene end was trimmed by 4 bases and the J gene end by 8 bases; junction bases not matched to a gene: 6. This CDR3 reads CASSRDRLGTQYF. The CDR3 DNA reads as TGTGCCAGCAGCAGGGACAGGTTGGGTACGCAGTATTTT.

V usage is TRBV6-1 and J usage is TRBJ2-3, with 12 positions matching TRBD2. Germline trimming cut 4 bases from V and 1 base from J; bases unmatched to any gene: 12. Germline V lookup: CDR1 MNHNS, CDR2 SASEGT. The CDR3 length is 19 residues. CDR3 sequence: CASSGLGLAGQGGTDTQYF. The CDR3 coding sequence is TGTGCCAGCAGTGGGTTAGGACTAGCGGGGCAGGGTGGCACAGATACGCAGTATTTT.

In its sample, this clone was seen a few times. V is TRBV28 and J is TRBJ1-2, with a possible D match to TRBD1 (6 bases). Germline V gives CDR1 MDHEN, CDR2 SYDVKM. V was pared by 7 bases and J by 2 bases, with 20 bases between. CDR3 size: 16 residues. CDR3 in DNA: TGTGCCAGCACCTTCGGACAGAGAACACAAAACTATGGCTACACCTTC. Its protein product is CASTFGQRTQNYGYTF.